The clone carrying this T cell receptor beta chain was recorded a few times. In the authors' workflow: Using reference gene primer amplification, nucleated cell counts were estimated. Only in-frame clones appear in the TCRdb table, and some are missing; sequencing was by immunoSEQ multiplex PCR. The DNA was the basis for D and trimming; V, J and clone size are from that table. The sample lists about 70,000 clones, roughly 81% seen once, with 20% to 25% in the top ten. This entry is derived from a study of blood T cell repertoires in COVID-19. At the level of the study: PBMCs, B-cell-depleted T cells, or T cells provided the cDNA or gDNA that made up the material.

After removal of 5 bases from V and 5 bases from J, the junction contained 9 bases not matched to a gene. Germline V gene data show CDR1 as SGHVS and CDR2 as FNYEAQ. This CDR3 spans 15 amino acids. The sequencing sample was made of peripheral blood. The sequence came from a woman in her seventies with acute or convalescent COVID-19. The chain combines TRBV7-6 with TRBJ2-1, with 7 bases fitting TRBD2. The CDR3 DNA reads TGTGCCAGCAGCCCGGGGGGTGGGCTTAACAATGAGCAGTTCTTC. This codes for CASSPGGGLNNEQFF.